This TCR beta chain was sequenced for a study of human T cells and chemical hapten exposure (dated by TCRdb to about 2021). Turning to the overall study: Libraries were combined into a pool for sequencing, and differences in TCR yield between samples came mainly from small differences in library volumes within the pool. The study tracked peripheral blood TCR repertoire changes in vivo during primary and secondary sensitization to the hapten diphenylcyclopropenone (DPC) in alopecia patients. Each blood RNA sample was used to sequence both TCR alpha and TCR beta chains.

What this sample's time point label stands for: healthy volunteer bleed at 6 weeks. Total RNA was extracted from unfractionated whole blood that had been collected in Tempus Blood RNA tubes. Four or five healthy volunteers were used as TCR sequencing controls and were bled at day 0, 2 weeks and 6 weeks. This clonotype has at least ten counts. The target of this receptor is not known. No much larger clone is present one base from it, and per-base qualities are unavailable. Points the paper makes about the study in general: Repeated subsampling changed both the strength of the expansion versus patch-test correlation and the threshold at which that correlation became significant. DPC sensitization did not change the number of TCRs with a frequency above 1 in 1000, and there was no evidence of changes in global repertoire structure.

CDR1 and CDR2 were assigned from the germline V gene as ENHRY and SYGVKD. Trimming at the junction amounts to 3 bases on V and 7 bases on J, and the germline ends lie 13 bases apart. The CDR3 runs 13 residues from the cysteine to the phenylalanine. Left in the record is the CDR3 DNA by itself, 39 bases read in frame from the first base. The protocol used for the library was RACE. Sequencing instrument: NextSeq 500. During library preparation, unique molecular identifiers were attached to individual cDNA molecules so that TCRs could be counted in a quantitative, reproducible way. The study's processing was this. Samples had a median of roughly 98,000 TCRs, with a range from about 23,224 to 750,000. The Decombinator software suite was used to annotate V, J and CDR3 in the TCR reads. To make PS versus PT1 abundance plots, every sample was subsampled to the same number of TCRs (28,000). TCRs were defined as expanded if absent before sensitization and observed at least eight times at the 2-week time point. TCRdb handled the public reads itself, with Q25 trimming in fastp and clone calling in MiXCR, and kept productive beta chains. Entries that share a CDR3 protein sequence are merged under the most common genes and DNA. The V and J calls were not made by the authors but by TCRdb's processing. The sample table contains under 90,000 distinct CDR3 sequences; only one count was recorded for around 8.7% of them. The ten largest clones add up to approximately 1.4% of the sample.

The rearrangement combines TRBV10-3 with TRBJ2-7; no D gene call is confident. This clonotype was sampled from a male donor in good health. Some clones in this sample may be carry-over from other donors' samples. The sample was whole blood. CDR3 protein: CAISEGLVLEQYF. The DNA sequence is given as TGTGCCATCAGTGAAGGGCTAGTTTTAGAGCAGTACTTC.